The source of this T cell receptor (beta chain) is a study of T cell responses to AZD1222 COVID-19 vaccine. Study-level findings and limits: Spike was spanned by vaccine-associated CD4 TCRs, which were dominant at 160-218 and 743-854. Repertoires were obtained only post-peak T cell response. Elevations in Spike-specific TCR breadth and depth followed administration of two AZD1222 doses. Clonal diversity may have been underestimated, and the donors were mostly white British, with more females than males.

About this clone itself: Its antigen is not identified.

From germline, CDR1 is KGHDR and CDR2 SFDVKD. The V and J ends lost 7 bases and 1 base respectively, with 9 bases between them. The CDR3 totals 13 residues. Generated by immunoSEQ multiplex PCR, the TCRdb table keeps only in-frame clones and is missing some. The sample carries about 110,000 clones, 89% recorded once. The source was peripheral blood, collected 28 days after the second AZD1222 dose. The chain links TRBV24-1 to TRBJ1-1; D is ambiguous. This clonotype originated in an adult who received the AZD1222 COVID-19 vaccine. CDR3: CATRGSSNTEAFF. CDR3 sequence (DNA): TGTGCCACCAGGGGCTCTTCGAACACTGAAGCTTTCTTT.